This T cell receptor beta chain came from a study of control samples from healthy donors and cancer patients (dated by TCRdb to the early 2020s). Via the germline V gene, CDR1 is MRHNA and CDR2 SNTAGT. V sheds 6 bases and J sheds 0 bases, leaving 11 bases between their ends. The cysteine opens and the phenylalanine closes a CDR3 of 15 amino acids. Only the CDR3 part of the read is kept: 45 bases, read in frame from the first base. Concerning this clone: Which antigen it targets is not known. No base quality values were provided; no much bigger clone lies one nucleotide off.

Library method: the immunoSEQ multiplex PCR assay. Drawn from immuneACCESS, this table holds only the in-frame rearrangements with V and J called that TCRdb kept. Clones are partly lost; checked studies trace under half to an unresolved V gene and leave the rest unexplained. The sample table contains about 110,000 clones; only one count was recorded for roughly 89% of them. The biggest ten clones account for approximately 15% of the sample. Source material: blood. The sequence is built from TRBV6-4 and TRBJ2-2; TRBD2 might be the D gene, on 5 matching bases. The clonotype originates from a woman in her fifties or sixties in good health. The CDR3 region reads CASSASGTNTGELFF. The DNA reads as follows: TGTGCCAGCAGCGCCTCCGGGACGAACACCGGGGAGCTGTTTTTT.